These 17 T cell receptor beta chains originate from one sample sequenced in a study of blood T cell repertoires in COVID-19 (dated by TCRdb to about 2020). The method behind the library was the immunoSEQ multiplex PCR assay. In its TCRdb copy, this immuneACCESS table keeps in-frame sequences only and misses some clones. Where compared with another copy, unresolved V genes explain less than half of these, and the others have no known cause. A total of 200,000 or so clones appear in this sample, 80% to 90% of them only once. The ten largest clones capture about 4% of the sample. The sequenced sample was PBMCs or T cells enriched from blood (not recorded which). The receptor set was obtained from a woman in her 30s who had been exposed to COVID-19.

This sequence joins TRBV10-2 and TRBJ1-2; 7 bases are a match to TRBD1. The length of the CDR3 is 17 residues. The J segment lost 2 bases and the V segment lost 9 bases, leaving 18 bases of the junction unmatched. Germline values: CDR1 WSHSY, CDR2 SAAADI. In nucleotides, the CDR3 is TGCGCCAGTGGAGGGGGCTCGGCAGGCCGTCTGAACTATGGCTACACCTTC. This codes for CASGGGSAGRLNYGYTF.

The rearrangement joins TRBV9 to TRBJ2-7; perhaps TRBD1 as D (6 bases). The CDR3 has 14 residues. V was cut by 0 bases and J by 4 bases, with 11 bases left in between. Germline V gene lookup returns CDR1 SGDLS and CDR2 YYNGEE. CDR3 sequence (DNA): TGTGCCAGCAGCGTAGCTACAGGGATTTACGAGCAGTACTTC. Its translation: CASSVATGIYEQYF.

This rearrangement joins TRBV5-1 to TRBJ1-2; 7 nucleotides match TRBD1. This CDR3 is 14 amino acids long. The V and J ends lost 1 base and 3 bases, in that order; junction bases with no gene match: 3. Germline CDR1 and CDR2: SGHRS and YFSETQ. CDR3 sequence (DNA): TGCGCCAGCAGCTTGCGACAGGGTGACTATGGCTACACCTTC. This gives the protein CASSLRQGDYGYTF.

The V call is TRBV5-5, the J call TRBJ2-1; D call uncertain. V was shortened by 4 bases and J by 0 bases, with 11 bases between the two germline ends. CDR1 is SGHKS and CDR2 is YYEKEE in the germline V gene (reference sequence). CDR3 length: 15 amino acids. CDR3 protein: CASSAGLSSYNEQFF. The CDR3 bases are TGTGCCAGCAGCGCCGGGTTGAGCTCCTACAATGAGCAGTTCTTC.

The CDR3 nucleotides are TGTGCCAGCAGCCAAGATTGGGAGGGGGCCGGGGAGCTGTTTTTT. It codes for CASSQDWEGAGELFF. The gene calls are TRBV3-1 (or the pseudogene TRBV3-2) and TRBJ2-2; TRBD2 might be the D (7 bases). V shed 0 bases and J shed 6 bases, with 11 bases lying between them. Germline V gene sequence: CDR1 LGHDT, CDR2 YNNKEL (reference sequence). CDR3 length: 15 amino acids.

The genes are TRBV2 and TRBJ2-3, with 11 nucleotides matching TRBD2. Germline assignment: CDR1 SNHLY and CDR2 FYNNEI. The length of the CDR3 is 17 residues. V gave up 3 bases and J gave up 2 bases; unmatched junction bases: 7. CDR3 sequence reads: CASSDPLAGGPTDTQYF. The CDR3, as DNA: TGTGCCAGCAGTGACCCGCTAGCGGGAGGACCCACAGATACGCAGTATTTT.

By share, this clone counts as medium-sized. The chain carries TRBV10-3 and TRBJ2-3; 8 bases align to TRBD1. Germline loops: CDR1 ENHRY, CDR2 SYGVKD. CDR3 length: 16 residues. J gave up 3 bases and V 4 bases, and 9 bases lay outside the gene matches. The CDR3 region has the DNA TGTGCCATCAGTGGGATCGGACAGGGAGAAACAGATACGCAGTATTTT. It codes for CAISGIGQGETDTQYF.

This clone was found once. The chain joins TRBV18 to TRBJ2-1, with 8 bases identical to TRBD2. The trim removed 0 bases at V and 0 bases at J, leaving 7 bases unmatched. The CDR3 totals 18 residues. CDR1 is KGHSH and CDR2 is LQKENI in the germline V gene. As DNA, the CDR3 is TGTGCCAGCTCACCACCGAGACTCAGCGGGAGCTCCTACAATGAGCAGTTCTTC. It encodes CASSPPRLSGSSYNEQFF. Full variable domain (remainder filled in from reference TRBV18 and TRBJ2-1): NAGVMQNPRHLVRRRGQEARLRCSPMKGHSHVYWYRQLPEEGLKFMVYLQKENIIDESGMPKERFSAEFPKEGPSILRIQQVVRGDSAAYFCASSPPRLSGSSYNEQFFGPGTRLTVL.

There are a few counts of this clone. The CDR3 loop is CASSTPVRGDYGYTF. For the CDR3, the DNA is TGCGCCAGCAGTACCCCGGTCAGGGGCGACTATGGCTACACCTTC. The rearrangement uses TRBV10-1 and TRBJ1-2; tentative D call: TRBD1 (6 bases). Germline CDR1 reads WNHNN; CDR2 reads SYGVQD (reference sequence). The CDR3 totals 15 residues. The germline V and J ends were trimmed by 5 bases and 3 bases, with 16 bases remaining between them.

This clone was recorded only once. Here the CDR3 reads CASSPVQAFNQPQHF. DNA for the CDR3: TGTGCCAGCTCACCGGTTCAAGCATTCAATCAGCCCCAGCATTTT. The chain carries TRBV18 and TRBJ1-5; no reliable D call. CDR1 KGHSH and CDR2 LQKENI come from the germline V gene. V was shortened by 3 bases and J by 3 bases, with 12 bases between the two germline ends. The CDR3 is 15 amino acids. The whole variable domain, remainder taken from reference TRBV18 and TRBJ1-5, is NAGVMQNPRHLVRRRGQEARLRCSPMKGHSHVYWYRQLPEEGLKFMVYLQKENIIDESGMPKERFSAEFPKEGPSILRIQQVVRGDSAAYFCASSPVQAFNQPQHFGDGTRLSIL.

The chain links TRBV2 to TRBJ1-1, with 8 bases lining up with TRBD1. The CDR3 spans 12 residues. V shed 7 bases and J 8 bases; nucleotides not matched to a gene: 6. Per the germline V gene, CDR1 is SNHLY and CDR2 is FYNNEI. The chain's CDR3 is CASIKRTGEAFF. CDR3 in DNA: TGTGCCAGCATTAAAAGGACAGGGGAAGCTTTCTTT.

This rearrangement joins TRBV2 to TRBJ1-5; D is possibly TRBD1 (6 bases). Germline V gene data show CDR1 as SNHLY and CDR2 as FYNNEI. V was shortened by 6 bases and J by 6 bases, with 12 bases between the two germline ends. This CDR3 comprises 13 residues. DNA of the CDR3: TGTGCCAGCAGCAGGGGAAGGGTTCAGCCCCAGCATTTT. It specifies CASSRGRVQPQHF. Filled out from reference TRBV2 and TRBJ1-5, the complete variable domain reads EPEVTQTPSHQVTQMGQEVILRCVPISNHLYFYWYRQILGQKVEFLVSFYNNEISEKSEIFDDQFSVERPDGSNFTLKIRSTKLEDSAMYFCASSRGRVQPQHFGDGTRLSIL.

V usage is TRBV9 and J usage is TRBJ2-3; 7 nucleotides align to TRBD1. Germline assignment: CDR1 SGDLS and CDR2 YYNGEE. The length of the CDR3 is 15 residues. V shed 7 bases and J 2 bases; nucleotides not matched to a gene: 10. The CDR3 region is CASANPGQHTDTQYF. DNA for the CDR3: TGTGCCAGCGCCAACCCGGGACAGCACACAGATACGCAGTATTTT.

The chain combines TRBV11-2 with TRBJ2-1; possible D gene TRBD2, 6 bases. Trimming pared 3 bases from V and 4 bases from J, leaving 13 bases between. Looked up from germline, CDR1 is SGHAT and CDR2 is FQNNGV. This CDR3 region has 15 residues. CDR3 loop: CASSFLADQYNEQFF. CDR3 sequence (DNA): TGTGCCAGCAGCTTTTTAGCGGATCAATACAATGAGCAGTTCTTC.

The chain recombines TRBV20-1 with TRBJ2-7, with TRBD2 matching 9 bases. The V gene end was trimmed by 3 bases and the J gene end by 3 bases; junction bases not matched to a gene: 12. The CDR3 length is 16 residues. Looked up from germline, CDR1 is DFQATT and CDR2 is SNEGSKA (reference sequence). DNA for the CDR3: TGCAGTGCTAGTCCCACCCTAGCGGGGATGGGCTACGAGCAGTACTTC. The encoded protein is CSASPTLAGMGYEQYF.

The rearrangement links TRBV7-8 to TRBJ1-1; D is uncertain. The V gene lost 2 bases and the J gene lost 4 bases, with 11 bases spanning the gap. Germline CDR1 and CDR2: SGHVS and FQNEAQ. This CDR3 has 14 residues. The chain's CDR3 is CASSLYREATEAFF. The CDR3 DNA reads as TGTGCCAGCAGCTTATACCGAGAGGCCACTGAAGCTTTCTTT.

The CDR3 spells CASSRGQGGSGELFF. The CDR3 coding sequence is TGTGCCAGTAGTCGAGGACAGGGGGGGTCCGGGGAGCTGTTTTTT. V gene TRBV19 combines with J gene TRBJ2-2, with TRBD1 matching over 10 bases. This CDR3 has 15 amino acids. V was pared by 5 bases and J by 6 bases, with 6 bases of the junction left unmatched. In germline, CDR1 is LNHDA, CDR2 SQIVND (reference sequence). The whole variable domain, filled in from reference TRBV19 and TRBJ2-2, reads DGGITQSPKYLFRKEGQNVTLSCEQNLNHDAMYWYRQDPGQGLRLIYYSQIVNDFQKGDIAEGYSVSREKKESFPLTVTSAQKNPTAFYLCASSRGQGGSGELFFGEGSRLTVL.